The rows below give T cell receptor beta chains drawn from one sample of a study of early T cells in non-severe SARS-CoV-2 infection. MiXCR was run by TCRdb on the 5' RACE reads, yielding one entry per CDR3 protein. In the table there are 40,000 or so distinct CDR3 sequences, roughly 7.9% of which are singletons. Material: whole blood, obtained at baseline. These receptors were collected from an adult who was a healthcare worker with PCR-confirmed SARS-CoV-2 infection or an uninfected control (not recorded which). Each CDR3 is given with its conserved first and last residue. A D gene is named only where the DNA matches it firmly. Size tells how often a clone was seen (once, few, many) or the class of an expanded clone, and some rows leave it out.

CDR3 DNA: TGTGCCAGCACTGGGACTAGCGGGGTCCTTGGGGAGCTGTTTTTT
CDR3 protein: CASTGTSGVLGELFF
J gene: TRBJ2-2
D gene: TRBD2
V gene: TRBV6-2/TRBV6-3
clone size: NA

CDR3 DNA: TGTGCCAGCAGCTCAGATCGCCTACACTACGAGCAGTACTTC
CDR3 protein: CASSSDRLHYEQYF
J gene: TRBJ2-7
D gene: NA
V gene: TRBV25-1
clone size: many

CDR3 DNA: TGTGCCAGCAGCTTACTCGCAGGGGTAGATACGCAGTATTTT
CDR3 protein: CASSLLAGVDTQYF
J gene: TRBJ2-3
D gene: NA
V gene: TRBV7-9
clone size: NA

CDR3 DNA: TGTGCCAGTTCACCTGGGGGTTCACAGAACCAAGAGACCCAGTACTTC
CDR3 protein: CASSPGGSQNQETQYF
J gene: TRBJ2-5
D gene: NA
V gene: TRBV18
clone size: NA

CDR3 DNA: TGCAGCGGGAAAGACAGTTATCAAGAGACCCAGTACTTC
CDR3 protein: CSGKDSYQETQYF
J gene: TRBJ2-5
D gene: NA
V gene: TRBV29-1
clone size: few

CDR3 DNA: TGCGCCAGCAGCTTGGAGAGGGATAGGACTGAAGCTTTCTTT
CDR3 protein: CASSLERDRTEAFF
J gene: TRBJ1-1
D gene: NA
V gene: TRBV5-1
clone size: many

CDR3 DNA: TGCGCCAGCAGCCAGTACAGGGAGGTTGAGTGGAATTCACCCCTCCACTTT
CDR3 protein: CASSQYREVEWNSPLHF
J gene: TRBJ1-6
D gene: NA
V gene: TRBV4-1
clone size: NA

CDR3 DNA: TGCGCCAGCAGCCAAGATCTGGGTGTCTACGAGCAGTACTTC
CDR3 protein: CASSQDLGVYEQYF
J gene: TRBJ2-7
D gene: NA
V gene: TRBV4-3
clone size: many

CDR3 DNA: TGCAGTGCCCTGACGGGACTAGACTACAATGAGCAGTTCTTC
CDR3 protein: CSALTGLDYNEQFF
J gene: TRBJ2-1
D gene: TRBD2
V gene: TRBV20-1
clone size: NA

CDR3 DNA: TGTGCCAGCAGCCCCGATGTGGGGGCCTACGAGCAGTACTTC
CDR3 protein: CASSPDVGAYEQYF
J gene: TRBJ2-7
D gene: NA
V gene: TRBV9
clone size: few

CDR3 DNA: TGTGCCAGCAGCTTAACCCTTGAGGGACGTTTCAATCAGCCCCAGCATTTT
CDR3 protein: CASSLTLEGRFNQPQHF
J gene: TRBJ1-5
D gene: NA
V gene: TRBV7-3
clone size: NA

CDR3 DNA: TGTGCCAGCAGCACCGGGGGGGCGCAAGAGACCCAGTACTTC
CDR3 protein: CASSTGGAQETQYF
J gene: TRBJ2-5
D gene: TRBD2
V gene: TRBV25-1
clone size: few

CDR3 DNA: TGTGCCAGCAGAGGGCCGAGCTCCTACAATGAGCAGTTCTTC
CDR3 protein: CASRGPSSYNEQFF
J gene: TRBJ2-1
D gene: NA
V gene: TRBV2
clone size: many

CDR3 DNA: TGTGTCAGCAGTTTAGAAGATACGCAGTATTTT
CDR3 protein: CVSSLEDTQYF
J gene: TRBJ2-3
D gene: NA
V gene: TRBV7-9
clone size: many

CDR3 DNA: TGCAGCGTCTATGGACAGTCCCAATCCTACAATGAGCAGTTCTTC
CDR3 protein: CSVYGQSQSYNEQFF
J gene: TRBJ2-1
D gene: NA
V gene: TRBV29-1
clone size: many

CDR3 DNA: TGTGCCAGCCTAGCCAGGGGGATCTATGGCTACACCTTC
CDR3 protein: CASLARGIYGYTF
J gene: TRBJ1-2
D gene: TRBD1
V gene: TRBV28
clone size: few

CDR3 DNA: TGCGCCAGCAGCTTGGCTAGGAGGAACATTCAGTACTTC
CDR3 protein: CASSLARRNIQYF
J gene: TRBJ2-4
D gene: NA
V gene: TRBV5-1
clone size: NA

CDR3 DNA: TGTGCCAGCGGGACAGGGGGCAATCAGCCCCAGCATTTT
CDR3 protein: CASGTGGNQPQHF
J gene: TRBJ1-5
D gene: TRBD1
V gene: TRBV6-6
clone size: many

CDR3 DNA: TGTGCCAGCAGCTTGGGACACCAATCCTACGAGCAGTACTTC
CDR3 protein: CASSLGHQSYEQYF
J gene: TRBJ2-7
D gene: NA
V gene: TRBV12-3/TRBV12-4
clone size: many

CDR3 DNA: TGTGCCAGCAGCCACGGGGAGGACAATCAGCCCCAGCATTTT
CDR3 protein: CASSHGEDNQPQHF
J gene: TRBJ1-5
D gene: NA
V gene: TRBV28
clone size: NA

CDR3 DNA: TGTGCCAGCAGTGGTAGGGGTTGGAACAATGAGCAGTTCTTC
CDR3 protein: CASSGRGWNNEQFF
J gene: TRBJ2-1
D gene: NA
V gene: TRBV2
clone size: few

CDR3 DNA: TGTGCCAGCAGTTTATTCGGCAGGGTTTACGAGCAGTACTTC
CDR3 protein: CASSLFGRVYEQYF
J gene: TRBJ2-7
D gene: NA
V gene: TRBV28
clone size: NA